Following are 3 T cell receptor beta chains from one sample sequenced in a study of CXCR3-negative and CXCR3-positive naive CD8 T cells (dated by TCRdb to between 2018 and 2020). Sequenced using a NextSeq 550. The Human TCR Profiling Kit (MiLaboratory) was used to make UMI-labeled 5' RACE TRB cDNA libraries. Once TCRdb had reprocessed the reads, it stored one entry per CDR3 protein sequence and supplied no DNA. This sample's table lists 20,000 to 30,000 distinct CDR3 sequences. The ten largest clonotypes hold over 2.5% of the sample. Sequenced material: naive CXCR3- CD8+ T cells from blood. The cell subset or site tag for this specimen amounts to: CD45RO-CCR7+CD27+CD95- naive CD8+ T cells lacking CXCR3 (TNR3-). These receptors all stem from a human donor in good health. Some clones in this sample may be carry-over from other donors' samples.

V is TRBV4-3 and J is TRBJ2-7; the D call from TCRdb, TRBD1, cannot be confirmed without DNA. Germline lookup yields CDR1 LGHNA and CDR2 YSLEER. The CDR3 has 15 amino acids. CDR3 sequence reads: CASSPAFAGSYEQYF.

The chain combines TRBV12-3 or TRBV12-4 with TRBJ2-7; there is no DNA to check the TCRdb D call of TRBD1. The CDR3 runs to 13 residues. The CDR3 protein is CASTQGADYEQYF.

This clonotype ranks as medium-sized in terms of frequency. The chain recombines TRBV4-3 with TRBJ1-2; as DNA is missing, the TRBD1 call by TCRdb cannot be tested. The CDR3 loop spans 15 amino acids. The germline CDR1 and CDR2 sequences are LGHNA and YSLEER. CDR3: CASSQDLRGSYGYTF.